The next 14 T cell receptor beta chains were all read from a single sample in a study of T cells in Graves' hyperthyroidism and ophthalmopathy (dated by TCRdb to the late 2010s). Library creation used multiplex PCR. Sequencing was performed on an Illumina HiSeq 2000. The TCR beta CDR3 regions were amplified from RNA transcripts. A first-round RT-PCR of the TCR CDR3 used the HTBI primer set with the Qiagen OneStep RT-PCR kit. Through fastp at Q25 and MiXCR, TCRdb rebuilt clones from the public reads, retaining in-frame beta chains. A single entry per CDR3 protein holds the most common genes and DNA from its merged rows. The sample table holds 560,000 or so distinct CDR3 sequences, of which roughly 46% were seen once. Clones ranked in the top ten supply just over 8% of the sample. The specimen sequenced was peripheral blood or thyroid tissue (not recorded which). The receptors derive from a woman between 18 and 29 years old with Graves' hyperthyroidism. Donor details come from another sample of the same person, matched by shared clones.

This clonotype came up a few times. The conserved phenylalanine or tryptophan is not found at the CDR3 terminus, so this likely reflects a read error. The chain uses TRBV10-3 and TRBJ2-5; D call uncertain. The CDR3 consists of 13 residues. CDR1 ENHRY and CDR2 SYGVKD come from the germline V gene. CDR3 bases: TGTGCCAGCAGTGAGTCGGCTCCGGAGACCCAGTACCTC. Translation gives CASSESAPETQYL.

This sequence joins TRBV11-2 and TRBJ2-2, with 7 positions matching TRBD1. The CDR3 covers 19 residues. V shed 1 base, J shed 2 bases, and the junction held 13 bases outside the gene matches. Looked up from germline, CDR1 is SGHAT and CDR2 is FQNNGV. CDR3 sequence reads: CASSLGSMPGGTNTGELFF. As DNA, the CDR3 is TGTGCCAGCAGCTTAGGGTCCATGCCAGGGGGTACAAACACCGGGGAGCTGTTTTTT. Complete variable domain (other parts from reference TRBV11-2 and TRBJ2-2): EAGVAQSPRYKIIEKRQSVAFWCNPISGHATLYWYQQILGQGPKLLIQFQNNGVVDDSQLPKDRFSAERLKGVDSTLKIQPAKLEDSAVYLCASSLGSMPGGTNTGELFFGEGSRLTVL.

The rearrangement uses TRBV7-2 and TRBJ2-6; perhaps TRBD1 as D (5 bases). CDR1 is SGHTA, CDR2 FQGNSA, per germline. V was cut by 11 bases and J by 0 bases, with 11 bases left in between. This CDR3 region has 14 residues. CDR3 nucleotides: TGTGCCGGCAAGGGGTCCTCTGGGGCCAACGTCCTGACTTTC. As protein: CAGKGSSGANVLTF.

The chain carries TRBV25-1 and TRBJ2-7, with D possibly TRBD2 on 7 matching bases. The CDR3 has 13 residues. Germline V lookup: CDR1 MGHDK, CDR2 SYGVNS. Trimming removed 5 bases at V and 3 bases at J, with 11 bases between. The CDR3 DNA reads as TGTGCCAGCAGTCTAGGGGGGGTCTACGAGCAGTACTTC. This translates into CASSLGGVYEQYF.

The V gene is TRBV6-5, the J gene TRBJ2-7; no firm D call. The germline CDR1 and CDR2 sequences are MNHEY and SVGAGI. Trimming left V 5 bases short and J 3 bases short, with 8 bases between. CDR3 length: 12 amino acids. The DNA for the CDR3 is TGTGCCAGCAGTGAACTGAACTACGAGCAGTACTTC. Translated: CASSELNYEQYF.

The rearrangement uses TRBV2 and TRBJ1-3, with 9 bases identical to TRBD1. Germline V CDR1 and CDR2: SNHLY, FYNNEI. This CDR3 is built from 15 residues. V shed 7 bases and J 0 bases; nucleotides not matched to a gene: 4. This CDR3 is CASNLDRGSGNTIYF. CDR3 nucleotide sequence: TGTGCCAGCAATTTGGACAGGGGCTCTGGAAACACCATATATTTT.

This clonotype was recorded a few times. CDR3 amino acids: CASSASAQGAAGYTF. The CDR3 DNA sequence: TGTGCCAGCAGTGCATCCGCTCAGGGGGCGGCTGGCTACACCTTC. The rearrangement links TRBV2 to TRBJ1-2; 8 bases fit TRBD1. Per the germline V gene, CDR1 is SNHLY and CDR2 is FYNNEI. The CDR3 sequence is 15 residues long. V shed 4 bases and J 7 bases; nucleotides not matched to a gene: 11.

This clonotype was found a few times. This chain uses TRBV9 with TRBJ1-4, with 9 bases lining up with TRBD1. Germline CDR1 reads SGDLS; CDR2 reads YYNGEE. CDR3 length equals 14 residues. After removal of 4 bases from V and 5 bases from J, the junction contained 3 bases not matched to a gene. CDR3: CASSTTGGNEKLFF. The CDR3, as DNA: TGTGCCAGCAGCACGACAGGGGGGAATGAAAAACTGTTTTTT.

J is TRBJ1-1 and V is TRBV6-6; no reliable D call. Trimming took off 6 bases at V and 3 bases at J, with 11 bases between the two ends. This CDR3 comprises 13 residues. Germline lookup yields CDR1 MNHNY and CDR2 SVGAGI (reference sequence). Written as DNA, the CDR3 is TGTGCCAGCAGCCGGGGTAGGGACACTGAAGCTTTCTTT. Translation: CASSRGRDTEAFF.

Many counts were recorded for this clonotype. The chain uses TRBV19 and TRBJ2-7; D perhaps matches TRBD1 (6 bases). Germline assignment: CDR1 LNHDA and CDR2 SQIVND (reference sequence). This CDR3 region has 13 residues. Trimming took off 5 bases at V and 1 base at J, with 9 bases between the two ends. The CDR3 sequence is CASSEQGSYEQYF. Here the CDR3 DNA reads TGTGCCAGTAGTGAACAGGGTTCCTACGAGCAGTACTTC.

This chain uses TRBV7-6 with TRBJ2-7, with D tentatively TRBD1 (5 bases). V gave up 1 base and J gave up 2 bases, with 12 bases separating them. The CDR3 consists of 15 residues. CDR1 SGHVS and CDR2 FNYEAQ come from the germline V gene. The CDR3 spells CASSLEVAGPYEQYF. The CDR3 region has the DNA TGTGCCAGCAGCTTAGAGGTTGCAGGGCCCTACGAGCAGTACTTC.

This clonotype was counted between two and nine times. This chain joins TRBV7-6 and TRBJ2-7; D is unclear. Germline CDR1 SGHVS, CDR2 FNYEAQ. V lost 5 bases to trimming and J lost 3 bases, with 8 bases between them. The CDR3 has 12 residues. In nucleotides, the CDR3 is TGTGCCAGCAGCCAAGACTTCTACGAGCAGTACTTC. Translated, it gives CASSQDFYEQYF. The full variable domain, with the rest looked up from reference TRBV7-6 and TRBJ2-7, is GAGVSQSPRYKVTKRGQDVALRCDPISGHVSLYWYRQALGQGPEFLTYFNYEAQQDKSGLPNDRFSAERPEGSISTLTIQRTEQRDSAMYRCASSQDFYEQYFGPGTRLTVT.

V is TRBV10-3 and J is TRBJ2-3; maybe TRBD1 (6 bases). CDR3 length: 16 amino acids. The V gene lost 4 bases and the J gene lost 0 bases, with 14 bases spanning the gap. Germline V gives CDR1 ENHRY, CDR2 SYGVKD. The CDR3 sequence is CAISAQTGSSTDTQYF. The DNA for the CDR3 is TGTGCCATCAGTGCGCAGACAGGTTCTAGCACAGATACGCAGTATTTT.

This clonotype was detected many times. The chain's CDR3 is CATSDFRDYGYTF. CDR3 nucleotides: TGTGCCACCAGTGATTTCCGGGACTATGGCTACACCTTC. V usage is TRBV24-1 and J usage is TRBJ1-2; D gene uncertain. Trimming pared 1 base from V and 3 bases from J, leaving 5 bases between. Germline V lookup: CDR1 KGHDR, CDR2 SFDVKD. The CDR3 runs 13 residues.